This is a list of T cell receptor beta chains from one sample in a study. TCRdb recomputed calls from the 5' RACE reads with MiXCR, one row per CDR3 protein. The top ten clones hold roughly 6.7% of a sample with 8,000 to 10,000 distinct CDR3 sequences, under 70% of them seen once. Sequenced: Tregs sorted from a lymph node. The receptors stem from a female donor with breast cancer. CDR3s include the opening cysteine and the closing phenylalanine or tryptophan. The order of the fields is clone size, V gene, J gene, D gene, CDR3 protein, CDR3 DNA. A D gene is named only where the DNA matches it firmly. Size values are once, few and many counts, or a class for expanded clones, and some rows have none.

clone_size: NA; v_call: TRBV20-1; j_call: TRBJ2-1; d_call: NA; cdr3_aa: CKPTRAGELYNEQFF; cdr3_nt: TGCAAGCCAACGAGGGCTGGAGAACTCTACAATGAGCAGTTCTTC
clone_size: few; v_call: TRBV20-1; j_call: TRBJ1-6; d_call: NA; cdr3_aa: CSARISGAGNSPLHF; cdr3_nt: TGCAGTGCTAGGATAAGCGGGGCTGGTAATTCACCCCTCCACTTT
clone_size: NA; v_call: TRBV20-1; j_call: TRBJ2-5; d_call: TRBD2; cdr3_aa: CSAEGLAGVARETQHF; cdr3_nt: TGCAGTGCGGAGGGACTAGCGGGAGTTGCGCGGGAGACCCAGCACTTC
clone_size: NA; v_call: TRBV18; j_call: TRBJ1-2; d_call: NA; cdr3_aa: CASSPGSRHYGYTF; cdr3_nt: TGTGCCAGCTCACCAGGGAGTCGGCATTATGGCTACACCTTC
clone_size: NA; v_call: TRBV18; j_call: TRBJ2-3; d_call: NA; cdr3_aa: CASSTGAGAADTQYF; cdr3_nt: TGTGCCAGCTCGACGGGCGCGGGGGCTGCAGATACGCAGTATTTT
clone_size: medium-sized; v_call: TRBV6-5; j_call: TRBJ1-5; d_call: TRBD1; cdr3_aa: CASNAGTGFNQPQHF; cdr3_nt: TGTGCCAGCAACGCCGGGACAGGGTTTAATCAGCCCCAGCATTTT
clone_size: NA; v_call: TRBV6-6; j_call: TRBJ1-2; d_call: NA; cdr3_aa: CASRWNQGGGYTF; cdr3_nt: TGTGCCAGCAGATGGAACCAGGGTGGTGGCTACACCTTC
clone_size: NA; v_call: TRBV5-1; j_call: TRBJ2-3; d_call: TRBD2; cdr3_aa: CASSLGSGRNTDTQYF; cdr3_nt: TGCGCCAGCAGCTTGGGCAGCGGGAGGAACACAGATACGCAGTATTTT
clone_size: NA; v_call: TRBV4-3; j_call: TRBJ2-3; d_call: TRBD1; cdr3_aa: CASSEQGTESDTQYF; cdr3_nt: TGCGCCAGCAGCGAACAGGGGACGGAGAGTGATACGCAGTATTTT
clone_size: NA; v_call: TRBV6-2/TRBV6-3; j_call: TRBJ2-1; d_call: NA; cdr3_aa: CASNPRETNNEQFF; cdr3_nt: TGTGCCAGCAATCCCCGGGAAACAAACAATGAGCAGTTCTTC
clone_size: NA; v_call: TRBV29-1; j_call: TRBJ2-7; d_call: NA; cdr3_aa: CSVGSKGREQYF; cdr3_nt: TGCAGCGTTGGTTCCAAGGGCCGGGAGCAGTACTTC
clone_size: NA; v_call: TRBV29-1; j_call: TRBJ2-5; d_call: TRBD2; cdr3_aa: CSLFIAGGPGAQYF; cdr3_nt: TGCAGCCTTTTTATAGCGGGAGGGCCTGGGGCCCAGTACTTC
clone_size: few; v_call: TRBV20-1; j_call: TRBJ2-1; d_call: TRBD1; cdr3_aa: CSAPKGAGGNEQFF; cdr3_nt: TGCAGTGCCCCTAAGGGCGCAGGGGGCAATGAGCAGTTCTTC
clone_size: NA; v_call: TRBV7-2; j_call: TRBJ2-2; d_call: TRBD2; cdr3_aa: CASSLGLAGGAGELFF; cdr3_nt: TGTGCCAGCAGCTTAGGTTTAGCGGGAGGGGCCGGGGAGCTGTTTTTT
clone_size: few; v_call: TRBV20-1; j_call: TRBJ2-1; d_call: NA; cdr3_aa: CSAEAVSSYNEQFF; cdr3_nt: TGCAGTGCTGAAGCGGTGAGCTCCTACAATGAGCAGTTCTTC
clone_size: NA; v_call: TRBV29-1; j_call: TRBJ2-7; d_call: NA; cdr3_aa: CSAGSCEQYF; cdr3_nt: TGCAGCGCCGGAAGCTGCGAGCAGTACTTC
clone_size: NA; v_call: TRBV12-3/TRBV12-4; j_call: TRBJ2-7; d_call: NA; cdr3_aa: CASSLRADYEQYF; cdr3_nt: TGTGCCAGCAGTTTAAGGGCGGACTACGAGCAGTACTTC
clone_size: NA; v_call: TRBV30; j_call: TRBJ1-6; d_call: NA; cdr3_aa: CAWHQGNSPLHF; cdr3_nt: TGTGCCTGGCACCAAGGGAATTCACCCCTCCACTTT
clone_size: few; v_call: TRBV29-1; j_call: TRBJ2-1; d_call: NA; cdr3_aa: CSAKGTDYSYNEQFF; cdr3_nt: TGCAGCGCCAAGGGCACGGACTACTCCTACAATGAGCAGTTCTTC
clone_size: once; v_call: TRBV10-2; j_call: TRBJ1-2; d_call: TRBD1; cdr3_aa: CASSAGTGAYGYTF; cdr3_nt: TGCGCCAGCAGCGCAGGGACAGGTGCCTATGGCTACACCTTC
clone_size: once; v_call: TRBV20-1; j_call: TRBJ2-1; d_call: NA; cdr3_aa: CSAQGFEQFF; cdr3_nt: TGCAGTGCCCAGGGGTTTGAGCAGTTCTTC
clone_size: NA; v_call: TRBV6-6; j_call: TRBJ1-5; d_call: NA; cdr3_aa: CASSYLDNQPQHF; cdr3_nt: TGTGCCAGCAGTTACCTCGACAACCAGCCCCAGCATTTT
clone_size: NA; v_call: TRBV4-3; j_call: TRBJ2-3; d_call: TRBD1; cdr3_aa: CASSQDLTGAPLTDTQYF; cdr3_nt: TGCGCCAGCAGCCAAGATCTGACAGGGGCACCCCTCACAGATACGCAGTATTTT
clone_size: NA; v_call: TRBV4-3; j_call: TRBJ1-2; d_call: TRBD1; cdr3_aa: CASSQVGWDSDGYTF; cdr3_nt: TGCGCCAGCAGCCAAGTTGGTTGGGACAGCGATGGCTACACCTTC
clone_size: NA; v_call: TRBV10-3; j_call: TRBJ2-3; d_call: NA; cdr3_aa: CAIRSRETDTQYF; cdr3_nt: TGTGCCATCAGATCGAGGGAAACAGATACGCAGTATTTT
clone_size: few; v_call: TRBV5-6; j_call: TRBJ1-2; d_call: TRBD1; cdr3_aa: CASSSILQGDFGGYTF; cdr3_nt: TGTGCCAGCAGCTCCATTCTTCAGGGGGACTTCGGAGGCTACACCTTC
clone_size: once; v_call: TRBV15; j_call: TRBJ2-1; d_call: NA; cdr3_aa: CATGRDLGGPGFFF; cdr3_nt: TGTGCCACCGGCAGAGATCTTGGAGGGCCAGGGTTTTTCTTC
clone_size: few; v_call: TRBV10-3; j_call: TRBJ2-1; d_call: TRBD2; cdr3_aa: CAISESPPLAANEQFF; cdr3_nt: TGTGCCATCAGTGAGTCCCCTCCGCTAGCGGCCAATGAGCAGTTCTTC
clone_size: NA; v_call: TRBV20-1; j_call: TRBJ1-1; d_call: NA; cdr3_aa: CSARDPGQGDTEAFF; cdr3_nt: TGCAGTGCTAGAGATCCCGGGCAGGGAGACACTGAAGCTTTCTTT
clone_size: few; v_call: TRBV7-3; j_call: TRBJ1-4; d_call: TRBD1; cdr3_aa: CASSCRDRGFNEKLFF; cdr3_nt: TGTGCCAGCAGCTGCCGGGACAGGGGCTTTAATGAAAAACTGTTTTTT
clone_size: once; v_call: TRBV7-9; j_call: TRBJ2-1; d_call: TRBD2; cdr3_aa: CASSSLAGGPNEQFF; cdr3_nt: TGTGCCAGCAGCTCCCTTGCGGGAGGGCCTAATGAGCAGTTCTTC
clone_size: NA; v_call: TRBV29-1; j_call: TRBJ2-1; d_call: NA; cdr3_aa: CSVVPNSYNEQFF; cdr3_nt: TGCAGCGTTGTACCAAACTCCTACAATGAGCAGTTCTTC